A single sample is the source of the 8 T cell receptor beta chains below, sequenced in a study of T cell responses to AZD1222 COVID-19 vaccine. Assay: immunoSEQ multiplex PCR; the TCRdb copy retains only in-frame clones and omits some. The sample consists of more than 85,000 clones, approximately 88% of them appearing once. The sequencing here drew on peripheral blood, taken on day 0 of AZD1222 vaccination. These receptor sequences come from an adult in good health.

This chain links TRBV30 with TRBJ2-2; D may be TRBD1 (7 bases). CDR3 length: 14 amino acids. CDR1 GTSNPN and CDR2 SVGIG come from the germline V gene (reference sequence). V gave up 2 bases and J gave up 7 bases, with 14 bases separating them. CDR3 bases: TGTGCCTGGAGTCGGAGGGGGCAAGGCGGGGAGCTGTTTTTT. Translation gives CAWSRRGQGGELFF.

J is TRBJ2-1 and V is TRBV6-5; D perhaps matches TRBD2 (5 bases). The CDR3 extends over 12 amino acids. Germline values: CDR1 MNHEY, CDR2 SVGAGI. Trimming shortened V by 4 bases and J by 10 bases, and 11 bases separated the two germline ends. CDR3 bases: TGTGCCAGCAGTTCGCTAGCTGGGGAGCAGTTCTTC. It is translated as CASSSLAGEQFF.

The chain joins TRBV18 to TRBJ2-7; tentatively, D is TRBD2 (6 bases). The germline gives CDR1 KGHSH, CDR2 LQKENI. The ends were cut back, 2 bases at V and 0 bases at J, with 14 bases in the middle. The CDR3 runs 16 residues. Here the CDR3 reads CASSPFAGGVSYEQYF. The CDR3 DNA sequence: TGTGCCAGCTCACCATTTGCGGGCGGGGTCTCCTACGAGCAGTACTTC. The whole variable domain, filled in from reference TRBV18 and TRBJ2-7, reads NAGVMQNPRHLVRRRGQEARLRCSPMKGHSHVYWYRQLPEEGLKFMVYLQKENIIDESGMPKERFSAEFPKEGPSILRIQQVVRGDSAAYFCASSPFAGGVSYEQYFGPGTRLTVT.

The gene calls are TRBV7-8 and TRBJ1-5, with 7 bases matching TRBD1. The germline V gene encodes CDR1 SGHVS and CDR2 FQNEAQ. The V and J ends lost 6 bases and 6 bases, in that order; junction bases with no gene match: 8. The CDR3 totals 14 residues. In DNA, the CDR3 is TGTGCCAGCAGTTTATCAGGGGGTCGTCAGCCCCAGCATTTT. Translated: CASSLSGGRQPQHF. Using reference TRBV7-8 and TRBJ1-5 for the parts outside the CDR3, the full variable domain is GAGVSQSPRYKVAKRGQDVALRCDPISGHVSLFWYQQALGQGPEFLTYFQNEAQLDKSGLPSDRFFAERPEGSVSTLKIQRTQQEDSAVYLCASSLSGGRQPQHFGDGTRLSIL.

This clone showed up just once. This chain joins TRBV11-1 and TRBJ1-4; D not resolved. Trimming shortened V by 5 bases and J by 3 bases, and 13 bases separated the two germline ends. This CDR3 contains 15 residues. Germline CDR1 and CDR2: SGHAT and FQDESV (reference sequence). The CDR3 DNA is TGTGCCAGCAGCGCCCGGTCGGCCGCTAATGAAAAACTGTTTTTT. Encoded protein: CASSARSAANEKLFF.

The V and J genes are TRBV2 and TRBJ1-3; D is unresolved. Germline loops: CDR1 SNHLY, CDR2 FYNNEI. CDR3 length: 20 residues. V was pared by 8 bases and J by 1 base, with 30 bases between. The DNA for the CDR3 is TGTGCCAGCCAACGATTTCTGTTCTCCTCAAGGCCCCTATCTGGAAACACCATATATTTT. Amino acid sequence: CASQRFLFSSRPLSGNTIYF.

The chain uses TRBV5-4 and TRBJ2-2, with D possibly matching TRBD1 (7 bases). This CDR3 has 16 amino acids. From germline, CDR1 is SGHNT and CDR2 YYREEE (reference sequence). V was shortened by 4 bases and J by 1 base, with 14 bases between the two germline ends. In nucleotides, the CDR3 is TGTGCCAGCAGCCCCTTCAGGGGGGAGAACACCGGGGAGCTGTTTTTT. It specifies CASSPFRGENTGELFF.

CDR3 residues: CASSLTSNQPQHF. The CDR3 coding sequence is TGTGCCAGTAGTTTGACTAGCAATCAGCCCCAGCATTTT. The chain carries TRBV19 and TRBJ1-5, with D hard to call. V was pared by 5 bases and J by 0 bases, with 5 bases between. Germline V gene data show CDR1 as LNHDA and CDR2 as SQIVND (reference sequence). This CDR3 contains 13 residues.